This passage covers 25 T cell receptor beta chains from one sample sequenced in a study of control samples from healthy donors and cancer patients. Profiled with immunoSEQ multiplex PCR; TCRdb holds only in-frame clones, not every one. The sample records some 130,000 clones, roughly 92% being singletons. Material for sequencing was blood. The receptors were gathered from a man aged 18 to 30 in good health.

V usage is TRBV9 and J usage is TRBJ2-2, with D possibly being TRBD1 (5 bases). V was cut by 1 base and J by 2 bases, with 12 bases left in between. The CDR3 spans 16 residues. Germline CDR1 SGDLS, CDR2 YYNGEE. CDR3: CASSVSTGVNTGELFF. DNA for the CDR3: TGTGCCAGCAGCGTATCAACAGGAGTAAACACCGGGGAGCTGTTTTTT.

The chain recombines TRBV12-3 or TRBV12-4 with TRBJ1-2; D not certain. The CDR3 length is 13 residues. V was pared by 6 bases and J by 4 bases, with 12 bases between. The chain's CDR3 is CASSSGWSYGYTF. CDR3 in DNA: TGTGCCAGCAGCTCCGGGTGGAGCTATGGCTACACCTTC.

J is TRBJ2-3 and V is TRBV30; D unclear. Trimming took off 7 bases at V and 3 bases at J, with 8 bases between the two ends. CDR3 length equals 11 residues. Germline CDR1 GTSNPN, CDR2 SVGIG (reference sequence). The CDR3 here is CAFQVTDTQYF. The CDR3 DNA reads TGTGCCTTCCAGGTTACAGATACGCAGTATTTT.

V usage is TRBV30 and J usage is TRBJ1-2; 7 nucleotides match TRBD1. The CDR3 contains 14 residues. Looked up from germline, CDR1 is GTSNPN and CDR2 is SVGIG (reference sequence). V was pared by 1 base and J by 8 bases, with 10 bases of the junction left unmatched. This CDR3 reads CAWSAGQGDEGYTF. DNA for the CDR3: TGTGCCTGGAGTGCGGGGCAGGGGGACGAAGGCTACACCTTC.

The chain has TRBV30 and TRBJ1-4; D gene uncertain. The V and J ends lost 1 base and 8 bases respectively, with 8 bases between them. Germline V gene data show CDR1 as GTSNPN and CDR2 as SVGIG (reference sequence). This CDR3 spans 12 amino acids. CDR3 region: CAWSARSEKLFF. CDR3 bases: TGTGCCTGGAGTGCCCGCTCCGAAAAACTGTTTTTT.

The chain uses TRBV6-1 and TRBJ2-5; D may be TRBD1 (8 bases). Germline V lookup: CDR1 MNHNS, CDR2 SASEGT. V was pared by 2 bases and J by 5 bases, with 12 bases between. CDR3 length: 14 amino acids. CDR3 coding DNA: TGTGCCAGCAGTGAAACACAGGGGGGGGAGACCCAGTACTTC. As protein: CASSETQGGETQYF.

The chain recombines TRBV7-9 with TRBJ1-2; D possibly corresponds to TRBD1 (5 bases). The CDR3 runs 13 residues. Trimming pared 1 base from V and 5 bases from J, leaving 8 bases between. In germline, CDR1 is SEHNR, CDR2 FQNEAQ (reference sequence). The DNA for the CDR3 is TGTGCCAGCAGCTTAGTTGGGGGATATGGCTACACCTTC. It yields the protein CASSLVGGYGYTF.

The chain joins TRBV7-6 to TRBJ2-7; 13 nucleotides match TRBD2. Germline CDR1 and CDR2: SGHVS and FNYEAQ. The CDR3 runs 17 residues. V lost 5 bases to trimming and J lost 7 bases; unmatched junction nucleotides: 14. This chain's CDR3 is CASSPVSRTSGGTEQYF. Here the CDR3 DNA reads TGTGCCAGCAGCCCGGTGTCCCGGACTAGCGGGGGAACGGAGCAGTACTTC.

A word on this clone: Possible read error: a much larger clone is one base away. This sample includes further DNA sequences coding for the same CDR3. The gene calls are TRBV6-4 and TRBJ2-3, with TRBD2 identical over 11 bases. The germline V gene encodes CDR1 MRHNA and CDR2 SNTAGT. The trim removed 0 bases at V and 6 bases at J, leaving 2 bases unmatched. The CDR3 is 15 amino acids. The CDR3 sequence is CASSDSSGGADTQYF. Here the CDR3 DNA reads TGTGCCAGCAGTGACTCTAGCGGGGGGGCCGATACGCAGTATTTT.

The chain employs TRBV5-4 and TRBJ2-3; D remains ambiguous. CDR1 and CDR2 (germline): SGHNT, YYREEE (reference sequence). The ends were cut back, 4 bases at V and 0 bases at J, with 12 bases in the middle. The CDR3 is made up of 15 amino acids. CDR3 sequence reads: CASSLTEQSTDTQYF. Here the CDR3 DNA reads TGTGCCAGCAGCCTGACGGAACAGAGCACAGATACGCAGTATTTT.

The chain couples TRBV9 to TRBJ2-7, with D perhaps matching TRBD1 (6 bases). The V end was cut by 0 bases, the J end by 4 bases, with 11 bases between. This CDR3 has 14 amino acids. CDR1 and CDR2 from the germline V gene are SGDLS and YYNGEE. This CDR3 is CASSVGQDNYEQYF. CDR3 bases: TGTGCCAGCAGCGTAGGACAGGATAATTACGAGCAGTACTTC.

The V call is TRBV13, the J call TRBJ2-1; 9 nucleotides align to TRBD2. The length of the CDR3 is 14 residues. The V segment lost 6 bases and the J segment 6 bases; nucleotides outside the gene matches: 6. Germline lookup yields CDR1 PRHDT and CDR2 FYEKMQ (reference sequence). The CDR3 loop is CASRPSGGLNEQFF. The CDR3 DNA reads TGTGCCAGCAGGCCCAGCGGGGGGCTCAATGAGCAGTTCTTC.

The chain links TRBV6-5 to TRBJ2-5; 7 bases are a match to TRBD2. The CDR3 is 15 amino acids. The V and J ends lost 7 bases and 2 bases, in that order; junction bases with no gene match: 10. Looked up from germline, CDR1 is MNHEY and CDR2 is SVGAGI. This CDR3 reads CASTYGGNRQETQYF. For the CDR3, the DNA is TGTGCCAGCACCTACGGGGGGAACCGACAAGAGACCCAGTACTTC.

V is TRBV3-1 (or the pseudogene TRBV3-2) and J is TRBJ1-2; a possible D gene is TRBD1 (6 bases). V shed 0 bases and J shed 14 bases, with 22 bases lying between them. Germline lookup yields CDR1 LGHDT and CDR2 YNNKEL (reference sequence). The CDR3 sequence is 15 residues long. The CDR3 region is CASSQEGGRDIGFTF. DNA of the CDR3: TGTGCCAGCAGCCAAGAAGGGGGGCGCGATATTGGCTTTACCTTC.

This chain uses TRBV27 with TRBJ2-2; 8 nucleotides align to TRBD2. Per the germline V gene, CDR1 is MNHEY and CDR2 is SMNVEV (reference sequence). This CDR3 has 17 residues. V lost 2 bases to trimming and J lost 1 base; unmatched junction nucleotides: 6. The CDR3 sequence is CASSLRVGLVNTGELFF. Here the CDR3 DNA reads TGTGCCAGCAGTTTACGGGTGGGACTAGTGAACACCGGGGAGCTGTTTTTT.

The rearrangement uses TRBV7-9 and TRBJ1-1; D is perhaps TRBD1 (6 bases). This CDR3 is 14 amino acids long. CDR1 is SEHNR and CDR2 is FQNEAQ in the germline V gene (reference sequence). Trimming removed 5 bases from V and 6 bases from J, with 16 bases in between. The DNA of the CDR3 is TGTGCCAGCAGCCGTCAGGGGAGAGTTTCTGAAGCTTTCTTT. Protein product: CASSRQGRVSEAFF.

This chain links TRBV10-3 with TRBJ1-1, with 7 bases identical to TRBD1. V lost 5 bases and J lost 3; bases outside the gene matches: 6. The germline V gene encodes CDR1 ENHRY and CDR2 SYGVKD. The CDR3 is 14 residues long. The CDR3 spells CAISSQGIDTEAFF. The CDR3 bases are TGTGCCATCAGTTCACAGGGGATCGACACTGAAGCTTTCTTT.

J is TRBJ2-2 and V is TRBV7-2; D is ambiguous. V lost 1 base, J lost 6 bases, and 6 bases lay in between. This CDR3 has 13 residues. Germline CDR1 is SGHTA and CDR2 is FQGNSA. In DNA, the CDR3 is TGTGCCAGCAGCTTAGTTCATTCCGGGGAGCTGTTTTTT. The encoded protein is CASSLVHSGELFF. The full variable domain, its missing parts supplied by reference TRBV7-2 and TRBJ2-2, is GAGVSQSPSNKVTEKGKDVELRCDPISGHTALYWYRQSLGQGLEFLIYFQGNSAPDKSGLPSDRFSAERTGGSVSTLTIQRTQQEDSAVYLCASSLVHSGELFFGEGSRLTVL.

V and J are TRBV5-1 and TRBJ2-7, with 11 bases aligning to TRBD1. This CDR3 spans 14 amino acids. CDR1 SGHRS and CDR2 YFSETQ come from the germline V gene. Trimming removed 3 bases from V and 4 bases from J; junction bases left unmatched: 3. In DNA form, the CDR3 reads TGCGCCAGCAGCTATGGACAGGGGGCGTACGAGCAGTACTTC. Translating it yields CASSYGQGAYEQYF.

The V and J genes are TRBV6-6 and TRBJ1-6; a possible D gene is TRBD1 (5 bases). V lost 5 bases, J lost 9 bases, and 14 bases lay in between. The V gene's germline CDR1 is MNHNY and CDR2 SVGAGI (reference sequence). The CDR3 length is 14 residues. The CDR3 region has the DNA TGTGCCAGCAGTAAGGGGAGGGTAGGTTCACCCCTCCACTTT. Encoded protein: CASSKGRVGSPLHF.

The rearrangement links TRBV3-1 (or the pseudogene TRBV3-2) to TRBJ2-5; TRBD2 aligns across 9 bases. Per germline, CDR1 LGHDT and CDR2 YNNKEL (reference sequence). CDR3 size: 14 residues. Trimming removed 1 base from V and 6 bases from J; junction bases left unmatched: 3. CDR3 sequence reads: CASSQVAGGQTQYF. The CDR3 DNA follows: TGTGCCAGCAGCCAAGTTGCGGGGGGGCAGACCCAGTACTTC.

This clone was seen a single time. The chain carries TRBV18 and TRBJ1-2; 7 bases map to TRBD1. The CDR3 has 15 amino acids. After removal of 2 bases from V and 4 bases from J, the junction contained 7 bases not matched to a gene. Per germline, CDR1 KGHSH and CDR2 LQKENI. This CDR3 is CASSPEQGGPYGYTF. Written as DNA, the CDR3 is TGTGCCAGCTCACCAGAGCAAGGGGGCCCCTATGGCTACACCTTC.

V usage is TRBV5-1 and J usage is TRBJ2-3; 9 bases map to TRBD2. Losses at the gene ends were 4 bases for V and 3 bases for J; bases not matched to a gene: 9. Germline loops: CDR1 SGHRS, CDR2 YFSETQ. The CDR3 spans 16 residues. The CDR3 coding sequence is TGCGCCAGCAGCCAAAGGCGACTAGCGGCAACAGATACGCAGTATTTT. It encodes CASSQRRLAATDTQYF.

The CDR3 protein is CASKLQGDTEAFF. The CDR3 nucleotides are TGTGCCAGTAAGTTACAGGGAGACACTGAAGCTTTCTTT. V usage is TRBV19 and J usage is TRBJ1-1; D may be TRBD1 (6 bases). Germline CDR1 and CDR2: LNHDA and SQIVND (reference sequence). V was cut by 7 bases and J by 3 bases, with 12 bases left in between. The CDR3 is made up of 13 amino acids.

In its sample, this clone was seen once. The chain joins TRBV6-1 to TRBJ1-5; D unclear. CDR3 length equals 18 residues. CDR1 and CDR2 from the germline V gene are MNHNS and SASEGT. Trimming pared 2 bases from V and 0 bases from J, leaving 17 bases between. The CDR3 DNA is TGTGCCAGCAGTGAAAACCCTACTATCTGGTATAGCAATCAGCCCCAGCATTTT. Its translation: CASSENPTIWYSNQPQHF.